Sequencing of this TCR gamma chain was carried out in a study of intestinal T cells in coeliac disease. This clone was counted a few times. The antigen is unknown. Study results and caveats: Some TCR sequences were likely missing due to degraded FFPE-derived DNA. CDR3 sequence counts may reflect PCR duplicates rather than true repeats. TRG-based classification had a reported leave-one-out accuracy of 87%.

The TRG library came from 150 to 250 ng of biopsy DNA amplified with LymphoTrack primers. TCRdb re-called the multiplex PCR reads through CATT. The repertoire consists of approximately 700 gamma-chain clones, with 49% occurring once and the leading ten covering approximately 18%. Genomic DNA came from ten roughly 4.9-µm formalin-fixed paraffin-embedded scrolls per case. The germline gives CDR1 EGSTGY, CDR2 YDSYTSSV. The ends lost 2 bases at V and 0 bases at J; junction bases unmatched: 1. The CDR3 totals 13 residues. The sequence was collected from a human donor who served as a control with a normal duodenal biopsy, not a healthy volunteer. This chain uses TRGV4 with TRGJ1 or TRGJ2. The source material was a duodenal biopsy. The CDR3 DNA reads TGTGCCACCTGGGATGAGAATTATTATAAGAAACTCTTT. Protein: CATWDENYYKKLF.